Listed here are 13 T cell receptor beta chains from one sample, sequenced in a study of cytomegalovirus exposure and HLA in healthy donors. It was with 60 Vbeta and 13 Jbeta primers that the PCR ran. Clones were read by immunoSEQ multiplex PCR, and TCRdb kept only the in-frame ones, dropping some. The sample contains approximately 150,000 clones, roughly 80% of which appear only once. The sequenced sample was PBMCs. The receptor set was obtained from a woman in her twenties or thirties in good health and CMV-seropositive.

The J gene is TRBJ1-2, the V gene TRBV4-3; 12 nucleotides match TRBD1. V shed 0 bases and J 4 bases; nucleotides not matched to a gene: 9. The CDR3 sequence is 18 residues long. The germline gives CDR1 LGHNA, CDR2 YSLEER. CDR3 loop: CASSQDGTGGENPYGYTF. CDR3 sequence (DNA): TGCGCCAGCAGCCAAGATGGGACAGGGGGCGAAAATCCCTATGGCTACACCTTC.

As concerns this clone: The same CDR3 can be traced to other DNA sequences in this sample. The genes are TRBV9 and TRBJ2-1; D is possibly TRBD2 (6 bases). V lost 4 bases and J 4 bases, leaving 12 bases between the germline ends. The length of the CDR3 is 14 residues. Germline V CDR1 and CDR2: SGDLS, YYNGEE. CDR3 region: CASSPLGGYNEQFF. In DNA, the CDR3 is TGTGCCAGCAGCCCTCTCGGGGGTTACAATGAGCAGTTCTTC.

V is TRBV13 and J is TRBJ2-5; D may be TRBD2 (6 bases). Germline values: CDR1 PRHDT, CDR2 FYEKMQ (reference sequence). The CDR3 length is 16 residues. V was shortened by 0 bases and J by 1 base, with 12 bases between the two germline ends. For the CDR3, the DNA is TGTGCCAGCAGCTTAGGGGCGGGGCCGTTCCAAGAGACCCAGTACTTC. This sequence encodes CASSLGAGPFQETQYF.

The chain employs TRBV7-9 and TRBJ1-4; 7 positions match TRBD1. V lost 5 bases, J lost 4 bases, and 7 bases stayed unmatched. The CDR3 consists of 15 residues. Germline lookup yields CDR1 SEHNR and CDR2 FQNEAQ (reference sequence). The CDR3 protein is CASSASGTDNEKLFF. DNA for the CDR3: TGTGCCAGCAGCGCATCCGGGACAGATAATGAAAAACTGTTTTTT.

The V gene is TRBV2, the J gene TRBJ2-6; no clear D gene. The V gene lost 5 bases and the J gene lost 0 bases, with 8 bases spanning the gap. The germline gives CDR1 SNHLY, CDR2 FYNNEI. This CDR3 spans 15 amino acids. Here the CDR3 reads CASSTTLSGANVLTF. The CDR3 DNA follows: TGTGCCAGCAGTACTACTCTCTCTGGGGCCAACGTCCTGACTTTC.

The chain combines TRBV6-1 with TRBJ2-5, with D maybe TRBD2 (6 bases). The CDR3 loop spans 13 amino acids. Trimming removed 6 bases at V and 5 bases at J, with 13 bases between. CDR1 and CDR2 from the germline V gene are MNHNS and SASEGT. The CDR3 bases are TGTGCCAGCAGGCCGGGACTTCGGGAGACCCAGTACTTC. This translates into CASRPGLRETQYF.

This chain uses TRBV4-3 with TRBJ2-3, with TRBD2 identical over 9 bases. The CDR3 sequence is 15 residues long. Germline trimming cut 5 bases from V and 7 bases from J; bases unmatched to any gene: 10. Germline CDR1 reads LGHNA; CDR2 reads YSLEER. CDR3 residues: CASSEKRGASYTQYF. The CDR3 DNA follows: TGCGCCAGCAGCGAAAAGCGGGGGGCCTCTTATACGCAGTATTTT.

The V call is TRBV4-2, the J call TRBJ2-1; 12 nucleotides agree with TRBD2. CDR1 is LGHNA, CDR2 YNFKEQ, per germline. V was clipped by 6 bases and J by 4 bases; unmatched bases: 4. This CDR3 comprises 15 residues. For the CDR3, the DNA is TGTGCCAGCAGACGGACTAGCGGGGAGTACAATGAGCAGTTCTTC. This gives the protein CASRRTSGEYNEQFF.

The V and J genes are TRBV9 and TRBJ2-2, with 8 bases identical to TRBD1. V was clipped by 7 bases and J by 4 bases; unmatched bases: 6. The length of the CDR3 is 14 residues. Germline V gene data show CDR1 as SGDLS and CDR2 as YYNGEE. CDR3: CASSGGLGTGELFF. Written as DNA, the CDR3 is TGTGCCAGCTCAGGGGGCTTAGGCACCGGGGAGCTGTTTTTT.

The J gene is TRBJ1-2, the V gene TRBV5-1, with TRBD1 identical over 9 bases. V gave up 1 base and J gave up 5 bases; unmatched junction bases: 9. The CDR3 totals 16 residues. CDR1 is SGHRS and CDR2 is YFSETQ in the germline V gene. CDR3 nucleotides: TGCGCCAGCAGCTTGATGGGACAGGGAAGCTTATATGGCTACACCTTC. It specifies CASSLMGQGSLYGYTF.

The chain links TRBV7-9 to TRBJ2-2; the D gene is possibly TRBD1 (6 bases). Germline CDR1 and CDR2: SEHNR and FQNEAQ (reference sequence). The germline V and J ends were trimmed by 5 bases and 8 bases, with 12 bases remaining between them. The CDR3 is 13 amino acids. In nucleotides, the CDR3 is TGTGCCAGCAGCCCACGGACAGCGGGGGAGCTGTTTTTT. Its protein product is CASSPRTAGELFF.

V and J are TRBV18 and TRBJ1-1, with a weak D call TRBD1 (5 bases). V was trimmed by 6 bases and J by 6 bases, leaving 20 bases between them. This CDR3 contains 15 residues. The germline gives CDR1 KGHSH, CDR2 LQKENI. Here the CDR3 reads CASSTWGGATAEAFF. CDR3 nucleotide sequence: TGTGCCAGCTCCACCTGGGGAGGGGCTACCGCTGAAGCTTTCTTT.

The CDR3 loop reads CASSPTGPSRRGYTF. CDR3 bases: TGTGCCAGCAGCCCGACAGGCCCATCCCGGCGAGGCTACACCTTC. V gene TRBV11-2 combines with J gene TRBJ1-2; tentative D call: TRBD1 (6 bases). The CDR3 runs to 15 residues. The V gene lost 5 bases and the J gene lost 8 bases, with 21 bases spanning the gap. Per germline, CDR1 SGHAT and CDR2 FQNNGV.